A selection of T cell receptor beta chains follows, all from one sample in a study of blood T cell repertoires in COVID-19. TCRdb's copy holds only in-frame clones and misses some; the assay was immunoSEQ multiplex PCR. The sample includes around 190,000 clones, 80% to 90% of them seen just once. Sequencing was performed on peripheral blood. Source of these receptors: a man between 65 and 79 years old with active or convalescent COVID-19. The CDR3 runs from the conserved cysteine through the conserved F or W. Fields, in order: D gene, J gene, V gene, CDR3 length, clone size, CDR3 protein, CDR3 DNA. D genes are given only for firm matches. The size field is filled for only some rows; it gives once, few, many or a size class.

>NA|TRBJ1-6|TRBV5-1|13|once
CASSRDTPSPLHF
TGCGCCAGCAGCCGGGACACTCCTTCACCCCTCCACTTT
>TRBD2|TRBJ2-1|TRBV28|14|NA
CASNVAGGVNEQFF
TGTGCCAGCAATGTAGCGGGAGGAGTAAATGAGCAGTTCTTC
>NA|TRBJ2-5|TRBV19|12|NA
CASNSGTGTQYF
TGTGCCAGTAATAGCGGAACAGGGACCCAGTACTTC
>TRBD1|TRBJ1-1|TRBV6-6|13|NA
CASSYSGDSWAFF
TGTGCCAGCAGTTACTCGGGGGACAGCTGGGCTTTCTTT
>NA|TRBJ1-1|TRBV5-1|17|NA
CASSIRSGFGANTEAFF
TGCGCCAGCAGCATTCGTTCTGGATTTGGGGCGAACACTGAAGCTTTCTTT
>NA|TRBJ1-1|TRBV11-2|15|once
CASSLDTGMNTEAFF
TGTGCCAGCAGCTTAGATACAGGGATGAACACTGAAGCTTTCTTT
>TRBD1|TRBJ2-7|TRBV10-3|15|NA
CAISDWGQFSYEQYF
TGTGCCATCAGCGATTGGGGACAGTTTTCCTACGAGCAGTACTTC
>NA|TRBJ1-1|TRBV7-2|15|NA
CASSPGPPGATEAFF
TGTGCCAGCAGCCCCGGCCCCCCAGGTGCCACTGAAGCTTTCTTT
>NA|TRBJ1-4|TRBV14|14|NA
CASSQGGGDEKLFF
TGTGCCAGCAGCCAAGGTGGAGGAGATGAAAAACTGTTTTTT
>NA|TRBJ1-1|TRBV30|13|NA
CAWTPIANTEAFF
TGTGCCTGGACCCCTATCGCGAACACTGAAGCTTTCTTT
>NA|TRBJ1-2|TRBV7-8|15|NA
CASSLGASLYYGYTF
TGTGCCAGCAGCTTAGGGGCCAGTCTGTATTATGGCTACACCTTC
>TRBD1|TRBJ2-3|TRBV6-2/TRBV6-3|16|NA
CASSYGPGQGADTQYF
TGTGCCAGCAGTTACGGCCCGGGACAGGGAGCAGATACGCAGTATTTT
>TRBD1|TRBJ1-1|TRBV12-5|15|NA
CASGSGQAWNTEAFF
TGTGCTAGTGGTTCCGGACAGGCCTGGAACACTGAAGCTTTCTTT
>NA|TRBJ2-3|TRBV13|15|NA
CASSFSSAGTDTQYF
TGTGCCAGCAGCTTTAGCTCCGCCGGCACAGATACGCAGTATTTT
>NA|TRBJ1-6|TRBV18|16|NA
CASSPMQGSPNSPLHF
TGTGCCAGCTCCCCTATGCAGGGAAGCCCCAATTCACCCCTCCACTTT
>NA|TRBJ2-1|TRBV30|17|NA
CAWSPWGQGPSYNEQFF
TGTGCCTGGAGTCCCTGGGGGCAGGGACCTTCCTACAATGAGCAGTTCTTC
>TRBD1|TRBJ1-2|TRBV7-3|14|NA
CASSLVGGDIGYTF
TGTGCCAGCAGCTTAGTAGGGGGCGATATTGGCTACACCTTC
>TRBD1|TRBJ1-4|TRBV5-1|15|NA
CASSSQGAPNEKLFF
TGCGCCAGCAGCTCTCAGGGGGCCCCCAATGAAAAACTGTTTTTT
>TRBD1|TRBJ1-5|TRBV30|17|NA
CAWSWGGTGVPRQPQHF
TGTGCCTGGAGTTGGGGCGGGACAGGGGTGCCCCGGCAGCCCCAGCATTTT
>TRBD1|TRBJ1-2|TRBV6-5|15|NA
CASSYSRDRVYGYTF
TGTGCCAGCAGTTACTCCCGGGACAGGGTGTATGGCTACACCTTC
>TRBD1|TRBJ1-5|TRBV30|15|once
CAWSLTGVSNQPQHF
TGTGCCTGGAGCCTGACAGGGGTTAGCAATCAGCCCCAGCATTTT
>TRBD1|TRBJ2-7|TRBV24-1|15|NA
CATSGGQGAYYEQYF
TGTGCCACCAGTGGTGGGCAGGGGGCCTACTACGAGCAGTACTTC
>NA|TRBJ1-5|TRBV6-2/TRBV6-3|15|NA
CASSYSGSGPQPQHF
TGTGCCAGCAGTTATTCTGGGAGCGGGCCTCAGCCCCAGCATTTT
>TRBD1|TRBJ2-5|TRBV5-1|15|NA
CASRPSTGLQETQYF
TGCGCCAGCAGACCCTCGACAGGGTTGCAAGAGACCCAGTACTTC
>TRBD1|TRBJ1-2|TRBV6-5|15|NA
CASRPGQEYLGGYTF
TGTGCCAGCAGACCGGGACAGGAATACCTCGGAGGCTACACCTTC
>NA|TRBJ1-5|TRBV7-2|15|NA
CASSLKYTNAQPQHF
TGTGCCAGCAGCTTAAAGTACACGAACGCTCAGCCCCAGCATTTT
>TRBD1|TRBJ2-3|TRBV9|20|NA
CASSVGSRFWTGGSTDTQYF
TGTGCCAGCAGCGTAGGAAGCCGCTTCTGGACAGGGGGTAGTACAGATACGCAGTATTTT
>NA|TRBJ2-5|TRBV7-3|16|NA
CASSLNGRVPQETQYF
TGTGCCAGCAGCTTAAATGGCAGGGTACCTCAAGAGACCCAGTACTTC
>TRBD2|TRBJ2-1|TRBV4-1|17|once
CASSRATGSGGNNEQFF
TGCGCCAGCAGCCGAGCCACCGGCAGCGGGGGAAACAATGAGCAGTTCTTC
>NA|TRBJ1-2|TRBV5-1|12|NA
CASSYGDYGYTF
TGCGCCAGCAGCTACGGAGACTATGGCTACACCTTC
>TRBD1|TRBJ2-7|TRBV7-9|15|NA
CASSPHRTGENEQYF
TGTGCCAGCAGCCCTCATCGGACAGGGGAAAACGAGCAGTACTTC
>NA|TRBJ2-1|TRBV15|15|NA
CATSRETAGYNEQFF
TGTGCCACCAGCAGAGAAACCGCGGGCTACAATGAGCAGTTCTTC
>NA|TRBJ1-1|TRBV18|15|NA
CASSPWSLRATEAFF
TGTGCCAGCTCACCATGGAGTTTGCGGGCGACTGAAGCTTTCTTT
>TRBD1|TRBJ2-7|TRBV6-5|14|NA
CASSYSGQFYEQYF
TGTGCCAGCAGTTACTCGGGACAGTTCTACGAGCAGTACTTC
>TRBD2|TRBJ2-3|TRBV24-1|17|NA
CATSDFSAGASTDTQYF
TGTGCCACCAGTGATTTCTCCGCGGGAGCAAGCACAGATACGCAGTATTTT
>NA|TRBJ1-6|TRBV10-3|14|NA
CAIGETSENSPLHF
TGTGCCATCGGGGAGACTTCAGAGAATTCACCCCTCCACTTT
>TRBD1|TRBJ2-6|TRBV28|16|NA
CASSLLTGYGANVLTF
TGTGCCAGCAGTTTACTGACAGGGTACGGGGCCAACGTCCTGACTTTC
>NA|TRBJ1-1|TRBV15|16|NA
CATSRDFSPVNTEAFF
TGTGCCACCAGCAGAGATTTCAGTCCCGTGAACACTGAAGCTTTCTTT
>NA|TRBJ2-7|TRBV28|14|NA
CASSYTGSSYEQYF
TGTGCCAGCAGTTATACGGGTAGCTCCTACGAGCAGTACTTC
>TRBD1|TRBJ1-2|TRBV4-3|14|NA
CASSQQGAKRGYTF
TGCGCCAGCAGCCAACAGGGGGCCAAGAGAGGCTACACCTTC
>TRBD1|TRBJ1-1|TRBV5-1|14|NA
CASSAGTGGTEAFF
TGCGCCAGCAGCGCAGGGACAGGGGGGACTGAAGCTTTCTTT
>NA|TRBJ1-1|TRBV7-9|15|NA
CASSLFGGTNTEAFF
TGTGCCAGCAGCTTATTTGGGGGGACCAACACTGAAGCTTTCTTT
>TRBD1|TRBJ1-2|TRBV7-9|14|NA
CASNLQGAGYGYTF
TGTGCCAGCAACCTACAGGGGGCGGGTTATGGCTACACCTTC
>NA|TRBJ2-3|TRBV9|17|NA
CASSVIPTGLSTDTQYF
TGTGCCAGCAGCGTAATCCCCACGGGACTCTCAACAGATACGCAGTATTTT
>NA|TRBJ1-4|TRBV6-5|14|few
CASSYSPQAEKLFF
TGTGCCAGCAGTTACTCGCCCCAGGCTGAAAAACTGTTTTTT
>NA|TRBJ2-7|TRBV7-8|16|NA
CASSLGRTVGWVEQYF
TGTGCCAGCAGCTTGGGCCGGACAGTCGGATGGGTCGAGCAGTACTTC
>TRBD2|TRBJ2-7|TRBV5-1|14|NA
CASSVGLAGYEQYF
TGCGCCAGCAGCGTGGGGCTAGCGGGTTACGAGCAGTACTTC
>NA|TRBJ2-1|TRBV5-1|16|NA
CASSLALPSAYNEQFF
TGCGCCAGCAGCTTGGCGCTACCTTCGGCCTACAATGAGCAGTTCTTC
>NA|TRBJ1-1|TRBV12-5|13|NA
CASARLALPEAFF
TGTGCTAGTGCCCGTTTGGCCCTTCCTGAAGCTTTCTTT
>NA|TRBJ2-5|TRBV11-2|16|NA
CASSPVLADYQETQYF
TGTGCCAGCAGCCCAGTCCTGGCGGACTACCAAGAGACCCAGTACTTC
>NA|TRBJ1-4|TRBV7-9|15|NA
CASSLMGGEGEKLFF
TGTGCCAGCAGCTTAATGGGAGGGGAGGGGGAAAAACTGTTTTTT
>NA|TRBJ1-1|TRBV19|13|NA
CASSNRDGTEAFF
TGTGCCAGTAGTAACAGGGACGGCACTGAAGCTTTCTTT
>NA|TRBJ2-1|TRBV28|14|NA
CATRQVGAYNEQFF
TGTGCCACACGACAGGTTGGAGCCTACAATGAGCAGTTCTTC
>NA|TRBJ1-5|TRBV5-8|17|NA
CASSSYRVLLGNQPQHF
TGTGCCAGCAGCTCATACAGGGTTCTCTTGGGCAATCAGCCCCAGCATTTT
>NA|TRBJ1-6|TRBV7-2|15|NA
CASSLGSGNNSPLHF
TGTGCCAGCAGCTTAGGGTCAGGGAATAATTCACCCCTCCACTTT
>TRBD2|TRBJ2-7|TRBV10-3|18|NA
CAISASFVSGRETYEQYF
TGTGCCATCAGTGCCTCGTTCGTGAGCGGGAGGGAAACCTACGAGCAGTACTTC
>NA|TRBJ1-6|TRBV28|12|once
CASNRVNSPLHF
TGTGCCAGCAACCGGGTAAATTCACCCCTCCACTTT
>NA|TRBJ2-7|TRBV5-1|15|NA
CASSLAGALSYEQYF
TGCGCCAGCAGCTTGGCAGGGGCCCTTTCCTACGAGCAGTACTTC
>TRBD1|TRBJ2-3|TRBV10-1|16|once
CASSGPGQPSTDTQYF
TGCGCCAGCAGTGGCCCGGGACAGCCGAGCACAGATACGCAGTATTTT